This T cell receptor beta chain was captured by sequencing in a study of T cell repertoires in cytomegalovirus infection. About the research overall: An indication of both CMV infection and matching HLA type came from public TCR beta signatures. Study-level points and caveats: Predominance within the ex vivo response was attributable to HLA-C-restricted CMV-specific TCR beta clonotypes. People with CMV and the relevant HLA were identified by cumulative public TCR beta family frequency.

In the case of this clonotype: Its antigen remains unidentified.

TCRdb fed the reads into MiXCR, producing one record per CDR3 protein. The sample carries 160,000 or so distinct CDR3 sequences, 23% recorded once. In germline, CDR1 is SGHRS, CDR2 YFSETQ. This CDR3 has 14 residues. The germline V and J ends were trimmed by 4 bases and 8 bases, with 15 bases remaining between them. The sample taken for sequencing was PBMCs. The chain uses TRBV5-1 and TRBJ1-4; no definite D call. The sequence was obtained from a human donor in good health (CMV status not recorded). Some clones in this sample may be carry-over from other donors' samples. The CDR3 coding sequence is TGCGCCAGCAGCGGCGTGAGCAGCGAGGAAAAACTGTTTTTT. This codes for CASSGVSSEEKLFF.